This TCR beta chain was sequenced in a study of T-cell reconstitution after alpha-beta-depleted transplantation in children. This clonotype was found many times. Using unique molecular identifiers, the investigators prepared the TCRbeta library. TCRdb re-called the PCR reads with MiXCR, one entry per CDR3 protein. The sample includes some 590,000 distinct CDR3 sequences, more than 9% seen only once; the top ten take less than 4.5%. The sequences come from PBMCs from the stem cell graft donor, collected from the stem cell graft. This TCR was recovered from a human donor who donated a stem cell graft to a child with acute myeloid leukemia.

In nucleotides, the CDR3 is TGTGCCAGCAGCTTACCTAGACCGGGACTAGGTCTAGATACGCAGTATTTT. Translating it yields CASSLPRPGLGLDTQYF. The J gene is TRBJ2-3, the V gene TRBV7-2; 8 bases are a match to TRBD2. J was trimmed by 5 bases and V by 2 bases; bases with no gene match: 12. The germline gives CDR1 SGHTA, CDR2 FQGNSA. The CDR3 totals 17 residues.